This T cell receptor (beta chain) stems from a study of blood T cell repertoires in COVID-19. Study overall: PBMCs, B-cell-depleted T cells, or T cells were the source of the cDNA or gDNA that made up the material.

How the authors handled the data: Nucleated cell number was recorded as an estimate derived from reference gene primer amplification. The data were produced by immunoSEQ multiplex PCR, yet TCRdb's version contains in-frame clones alone and is incomplete. That table supplies the V and J calls and clone size; D and trimming were determined from the DNA. Among about 62,000 clones, roughly 90% were seen once, and the ten largest hold 3.9%. V was shortened by 6 bases and J by 10 bases, with 13 bases between the two germline ends. The CDR3 loop spans 12 amino acids. This rearrangement joins TRBV12-3 or TRBV12-4 to TRBJ2-1; TRBD1 is a possible D gene (5 bases). Sequencing was carried out using peripheral blood. The clonotype comes from a human donor in a cohort sampled during active COVID-19. This CDR3 reads CASSVQGREQFF. The CDR3 DNA is TGTGCCAGCAGCGTCCAGGGTAGGGAGCAGTTCTTC.